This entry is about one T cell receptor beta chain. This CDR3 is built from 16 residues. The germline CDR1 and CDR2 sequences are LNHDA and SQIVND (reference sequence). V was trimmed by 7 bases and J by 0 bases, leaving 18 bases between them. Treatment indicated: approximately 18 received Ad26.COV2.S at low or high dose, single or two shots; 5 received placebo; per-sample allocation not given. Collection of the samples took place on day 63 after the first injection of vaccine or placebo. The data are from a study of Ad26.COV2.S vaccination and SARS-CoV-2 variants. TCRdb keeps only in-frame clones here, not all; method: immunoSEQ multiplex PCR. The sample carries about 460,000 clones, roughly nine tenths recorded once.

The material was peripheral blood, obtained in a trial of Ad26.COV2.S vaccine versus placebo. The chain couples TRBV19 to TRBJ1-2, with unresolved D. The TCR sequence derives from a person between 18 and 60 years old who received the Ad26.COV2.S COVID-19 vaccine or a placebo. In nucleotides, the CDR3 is TGTGCCAGTATGTCGGCCGACCTAACTTCTAACTATGGCTACACCTTC. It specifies CASMSADLTSNYGYTF.